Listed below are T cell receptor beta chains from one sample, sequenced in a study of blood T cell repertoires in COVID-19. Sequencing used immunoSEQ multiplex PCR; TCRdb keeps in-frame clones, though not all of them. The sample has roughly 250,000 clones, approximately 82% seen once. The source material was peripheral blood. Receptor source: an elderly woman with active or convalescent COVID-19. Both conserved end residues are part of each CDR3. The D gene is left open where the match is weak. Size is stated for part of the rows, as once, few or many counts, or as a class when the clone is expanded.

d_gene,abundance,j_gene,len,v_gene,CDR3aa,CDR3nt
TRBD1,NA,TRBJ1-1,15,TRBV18,CASSPIPFGTVEAFF,TGTGCCAGCTCACCGATCCCCTTCGGGACAGTTGAAGCTTTCTTT
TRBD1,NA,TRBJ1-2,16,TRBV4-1,CASSQEGQGVGYGYTF,TGCGCCAGCAGCCAAGAAGGACAGGGGGTTGGGTATGGCTACACCTTC
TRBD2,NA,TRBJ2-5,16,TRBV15,CATSRGGTSGSETQYF,TGTGCCACCAGCAGAGGCGGGACTAGCGGGAGCGAGACCCAGTACTTC
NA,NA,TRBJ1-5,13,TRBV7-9,CASSLIVDQPQHF,TGTGCCAGCAGCTTAATAGTCGATCAGCCCCAGCATTTT
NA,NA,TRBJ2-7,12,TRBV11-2,CASSFGGYEQYF,TGTGCCAGCAGCTTTGGAGGCTACGAGCAGTACTTC
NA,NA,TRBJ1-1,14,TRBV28,CASSPGVRLTEAFF,TGTGCCAGCAGCCCCGGGGTGCGACTCACTGAAGCTTTCTTT
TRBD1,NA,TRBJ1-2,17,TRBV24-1,CATSGKDGQGPNYGYTF,TGTGCCACCAGTGGAAAAGACGGACAGGGGCCCAACTATGGCTACACCTTC
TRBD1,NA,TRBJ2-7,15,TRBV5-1,CASSLDPGGINEQYF,TGCGCCAGCAGCTTGGATCCAGGGGGTATAAACGAGCAGTACTTC
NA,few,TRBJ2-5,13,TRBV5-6,CASSWGTAETQYF,TGTGCCAGCAGCTGGGGCACGGCCGAGACCCAGTACTTC
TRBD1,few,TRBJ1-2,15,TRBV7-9,CASSHPGQGLGGYTF,TGTGCCAGCAGCCACCCGGGACAGGGATTGGGAGGCTACACCTTC
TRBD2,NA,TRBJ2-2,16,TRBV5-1,CASSSRGGARTGELFF,TGCGCCAGCAGCTCCCGCGGGGGGGCCCGCACCGGGGAGCTGTTTTTT
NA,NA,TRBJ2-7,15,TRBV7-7,CASSRGAGRTYEQYF,TGTGCCAGCAGCCGCGGGGCAGGGCGGACCTACGAGCAGTACTTC
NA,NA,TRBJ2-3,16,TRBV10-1,CASSEKGRSSTDTQYF,TGCGCCAGCAGTGAGAAAGGGAGATCTTCCACAGATACGCAGTATTTT
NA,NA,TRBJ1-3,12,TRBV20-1,CSASHIGNTIYF,TGCAGTGCTAGTCACATCGGAAACACCATATATTTT
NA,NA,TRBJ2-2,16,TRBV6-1,CASSEAPPTNTGELFF,TGTGCCAGCAGTGAAGCGCCACCTACGAACACCGGGGAGCTGTTTTTT
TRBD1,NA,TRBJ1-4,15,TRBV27,CASSAKGTGDEKLFF,TGTGCCAGCAGTGCCAAAGGGACAGGGGATGAAAAACTGTTTTTT
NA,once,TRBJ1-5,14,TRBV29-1,CSVVGQGVNQPQHF,TGCAGCGTTGTAGGGCAGGGTGTCAATCAGCCCCAGCATTTT
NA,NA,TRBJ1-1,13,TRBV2,CASTPRGHAEAFF,TGTGCCAGCACCCCCAGGGGCCACGCTGAAGCTTTCTTT
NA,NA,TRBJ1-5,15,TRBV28,CASSLGGMRNQPQHF,TGTGCCAGCAGTTTAGGAGGGATGAGGAATCAGCCCCAGCATTTT
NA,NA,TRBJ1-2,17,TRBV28,CASSYGNRGAANYGYTF,TGTGCCAGCAGTTACGGTAATCGCGGGGCAGCTAACTATGGCTACACCTTC
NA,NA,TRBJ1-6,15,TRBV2,CASSVRRTDNSPLHF,TGTGCCAGCAGCGTGAGGAGGACGGATAATTCACCCCTCCACTTT
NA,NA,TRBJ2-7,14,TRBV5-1,CASSWQGMGNEQYF,TGCGCCAGCAGCTGGCAGGGGATGGGGAACGAGCAGTACTTC
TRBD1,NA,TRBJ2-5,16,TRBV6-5,CASSYSMGTAQETQYF,TGTGCCAGCAGTTACTCGATGGGGACAGCCCAAGAGACCCAGTACTTC
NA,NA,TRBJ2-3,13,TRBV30,CAWGLPGSDTQYF,TGTGCCTGGGGACTCCCGGGGTCAGATACGCAGTATTTT
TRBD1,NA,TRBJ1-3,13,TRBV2,CASTGQVGNTIYF,TGTGCCAGCACCGGACAGGTTGGCAACACCATATATTTT
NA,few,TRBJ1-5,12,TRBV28,CASRPRNQPQHF,TGTGCCAGCAGACCGAGAAATCAGCCCCAGCATTTT
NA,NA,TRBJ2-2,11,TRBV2,CATTSTGELFF,TGTGCGACTACTTCGACCGGGGAGCTGTTTTTT
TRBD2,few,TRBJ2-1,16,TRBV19,CASSTYSGVSYNEQFF,TGTGCCAGTAGTACCTATAGCGGGGTCTCCTACAATGAGCAGTTCTTC
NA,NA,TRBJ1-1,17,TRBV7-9,CASSLPFGSGPNTEAFF,TGTGCCAGCAGCTTACCTTTCGGATCAGGGCCGAACACTGAAGCTTTCTTT
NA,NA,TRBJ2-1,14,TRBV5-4,CASSLEAGKNEQFF,TGTGCCAGCAGCTTGGAGGCGGGAAAGAATGAGCAGTTCTTC
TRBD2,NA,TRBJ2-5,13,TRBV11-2,CASSFSGRETQYF,TGTGCCAGCAGCTTTAGCGGGAGGGAGACCCAGTACTTC
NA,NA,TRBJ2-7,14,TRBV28,CASSLGGKSYEQYF,TGTGCCAGCAGTTTAGGCGGGAAGTCCTACGAGCAGTACTTC
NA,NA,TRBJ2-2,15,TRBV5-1,CASSLSGVGTGELFF,TGCGCCAGCAGCTTGTCAGGGGTGGGGACCGGGGAGCTGTTTTTT
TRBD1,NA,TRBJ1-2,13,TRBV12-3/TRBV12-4,CASSSREGARYTF,TGTGCCAGCAGTTCCCGGGAGGGGGCCCGGTACACCTTC
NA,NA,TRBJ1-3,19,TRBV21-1,CASINGWDRTSISGNTIYF,TGTGCCAGCATCAACGGATGGGACAGAACCTCTATCTCTGGAAACACCATATATTTT
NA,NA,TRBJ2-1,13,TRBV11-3,CASSLDPYNEQFF,TGTGCCAGCAGCTTAGACCCTTACAATGAGCAGTTCTTC
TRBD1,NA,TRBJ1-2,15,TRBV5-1,CASSLKTTGGLGYTF,TGCGCCAGCAGCTTAAAGACAACAGGGGGCCTCGGCTACACCTTC
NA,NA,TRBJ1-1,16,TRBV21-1,CASSKSAGGGHLVAFF,TGTGCCAGCAGCAAATCAGCGGGAGGGGGGCATCTGGTGGCTTTCTTT
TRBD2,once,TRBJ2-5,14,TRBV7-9,CASRTSGMQETQYF,TGTGCCAGCAGGACTAGCGGGATGCAAGAGACCCAGTACTTC
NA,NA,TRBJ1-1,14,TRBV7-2,CASSLGYRNTEAFF,TGTGCCAGCAGCTTAGGGTACAGGAACACTGAAGCTTTCTTT
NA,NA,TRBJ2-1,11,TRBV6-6,CASSHSNEQFF,TGTGCCAGCAGTCACAGCAATGAGCAGTTCTTC
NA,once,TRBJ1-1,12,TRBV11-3,CASRGVNTEAFF,TGTGCCAGCAGAGGGGTGAACACTGAAGCTTTCTTT
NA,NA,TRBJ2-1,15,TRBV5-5,CASSLRGDSYNEQFF,TGTGCCAGCAGCTTGCGGGGTGACTCCTACAATGAGCAGTTCTTC
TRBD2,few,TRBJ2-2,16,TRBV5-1,CASSLPGLGVVGELFF,TGCGCCAGCAGCTTACCGGGACTAGGAGTGGTCGGGGAGCTGTTTTTT
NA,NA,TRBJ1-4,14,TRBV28,CASSLGRLNEKLFF,TGTGCCAGCAGTTTAGGTCGGTTAAATGAAAAACTGTTTTTT
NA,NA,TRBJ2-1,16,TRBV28,CASSSTLAVSYNEQFF,TGTGCCAGCAGTTCGACTTTAGCAGTCTCCTACAATGAGCAGTTCTTC
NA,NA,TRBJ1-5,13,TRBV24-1,CATSEALRGPQHF,TGTGCCACCAGTGAAGCTCTCAGGGGGCCCCAGCATTTT
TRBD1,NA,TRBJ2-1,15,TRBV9,CASSVPGTAYNEQFF,TGTGCCAGCAGCGTACCCGGGACAGCCTACAATGAGCAGTTCTTC
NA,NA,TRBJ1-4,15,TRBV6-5,CASSYRAAGDEKLFF,TGTGCCAGCAGTTACCGGGCGGCGGGAGACGAAAAACTGTTTTTT
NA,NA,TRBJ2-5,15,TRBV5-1,CASSLAGQGSETQYF,TGCGCCAGCAGCTTGGCCGGGCAGGGATCGGAGACCCAGTACTTC
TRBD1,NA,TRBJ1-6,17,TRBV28,CASNLRTGSSYNSPLHF,TGTGCCAGCAATCTTCGGACAGGGAGCTCCTATAATTCACCCCTCCACTTT
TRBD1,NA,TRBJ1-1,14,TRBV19,CASRDRGGSTEAFF,TGTGCCAGTAGGGACAGGGGAGGGAGCACTGAAGCTTTCTTT